This T cell receptor (beta chain) was profiled in a study of brain T cells in children with intractable seizures. Study-level results: Viral specificity was inferred only from CDR3 similarity; HCMV serostatus was unknown. Pre- and post-surgery blood differed in depth, so pre-surgery absences may be undersampling.

From germline, CDR1 is SNHLY and CDR2 FYNNEI. V was pared by 4 bases and J by 5 bases, with 8 bases of the junction left unmatched. The CDR3 spans 17 residues. As regards this clone: Its specificity is unknown.

This table comes from immunoSEQ multiplex PCR, and its TCRdb copy is limited to in-frame clones, with some not included. In the table there are approximately 330,000 clones, 93% of which are singletons. The time point is: blood from clinic visit 5 months post-surgery; TSC patient then seizure free. At least one anti-epileptic drug was given before surgery. The sequence was obtained from a boy under two years old with tuberous sclerosis and intractable seizures. Sequencing was performed on peripheral blood, taken about 5 months after surgery. The chain employs TRBV2 and TRBJ2-2; 12 nucleotides agree with TRBD2. Written as DNA, the CDR3 is TGTGCCAGCAGTGCCCTAGCGGGAGGGCCGGTTACCGGGGAGCTGTTTTTT. This gives the protein CASSALAGGPVTGELFF.